Listed below are T cell receptor beta chains from one sample, sequenced in a study of blood T cell repertoires in COVID-19. Libraries were prepared by immunoSEQ multiplex PCR; TCRdb keeps only in-frame clonotypes and omits some of them. The sample holds tens of thousands of clones, approximately 84% seen once. The sample comprised peripheral blood. Every receptor here comes from a middle-aged man with COVID-19, enrolled during active disease. CDR3s include the opening cysteine and the closing phenylalanine or tryptophan. Each record gives: V gene, clone size, D gene, J gene, CDR3 DNA, CDR3 protein. A D gene is named only where the DNA matches it firmly. Rows may omit the clone size; those that give it use once, few, many or a size class.

v_gene: TRBV9; abundance: NA; d_gene: NA; j_gene: TRBJ2-3; CDR3nt: TGTGCCAGCAGCCTTTTAACAGGGGGGGCAGATACGCAGTATTTT; CDR3aa: CASSLLTGGADTQYF
v_gene: TRBV5-5; abundance: NA; d_gene: NA; j_gene: TRBJ2-7; CDR3nt: TGTGCCAGCAGCTTGGTGAGTACCGCGGGGGCCTTCTACGAGCAGTACTTC; CDR3aa: CASSLVSTAGAFYEQYF
v_gene: TRBV9; abundance: NA; d_gene: NA; j_gene: TRBJ1-2; CDR3nt: TGTGCCAGCAGCGTAGAAGGCAGGGGTAACTATGGCTACACCTTC; CDR3aa: CASSVEGRGNYGYTF
v_gene: TRBV18; abundance: NA; d_gene: TRBD1; j_gene: TRBJ1-6; CDR3nt: TGTGCCAGCTCACCGACAGGGGACTCACCCCTCCACTTT; CDR3aa: CASSPTGDSPLHF
v_gene: TRBV19; abundance: NA; d_gene: NA; j_gene: TRBJ1-1; CDR3nt: TGTGCCAGTACCAGGGCACCCTATGGGGACACTGAAGCTTTCTTT; CDR3aa: CASTRAPYGDTEAFF
v_gene: TRBV25-1; abundance: NA; d_gene: NA; j_gene: TRBJ1-4; CDR3nt: TGTGCCAGCAGCCAGCGGCACGGTCGCGAAAAACTGTTTTTT; CDR3aa: CASSQRHGREKLFF
v_gene: TRBV5-1; abundance: NA; d_gene: TRBD1; j_gene: TRBJ2-2; CDR3nt: TGCGCCAGCAGCTCAGCCGGGACAGGGAACACCGGGGAGCTGTTTTTT; CDR3aa: CASSSAGTGNTGELFF
v_gene: TRBV7-8; abundance: few; d_gene: NA; j_gene: TRBJ1-1; CDR3nt: TGTGCCAGCAGCCCAACCAGGGTTTCTGAAGCTTTCTTT; CDR3aa: CASSPTRVSEAFF
v_gene: TRBV7-6; abundance: NA; d_gene: TRBD1; j_gene: TRBJ2-2; CDR3nt: TGTGCCAGCAGCCCGAGGGCAGGGGGCTTCACCGGGGAGCTGTTTTTT; CDR3aa: CASSPRAGGFTGELFF
v_gene: TRBV9; abundance: NA; d_gene: TRBD1; j_gene: TRBJ2-7; CDR3nt: TGTGCCAGCAGCGTATGGGGGGACAGGGGATACGAGCAGTACTTC; CDR3aa: CASSVWGDRGYEQYF
v_gene: TRBV7-8; abundance: NA; d_gene: NA; j_gene: TRBJ1-6; CDR3nt: TGTGCCAGCAGCCCCTTGTTAAATTCACCCCTCCACTTT; CDR3aa: CASSPLLNSPLHF
v_gene: TRBV18; abundance: NA; d_gene: NA; j_gene: TRBJ2-5; CDR3nt: TGTGCCAGCTCACCTCAGGGGATTGGGGAGACCCAGTACTTC; CDR3aa: CASSPQGIGETQYF
v_gene: TRBV6-5; abundance: NA; d_gene: TRBD1; j_gene: TRBJ1-2; CDR3nt: TGTGCCAGCAGGGCGGACAGGGCGACCTATGGCTACACCTTC; CDR3aa: CASRADRATYGYTF
v_gene: TRBV7-2; abundance: NA; d_gene: TRBD1; j_gene: TRBJ1-5; CDR3nt: TGTGCCAGCAGCCAGCGGACAGGGGGCAATCAGCCCCAGCATTTT; CDR3aa: CASSQRTGGNQPQHF
v_gene: TRBV7-3; abundance: once; d_gene: NA; j_gene: TRBJ2-6; CDR3nt: TGTGCCAGCAGCTTAAGGGGGCAGAACCCCTCTGGGGCCAACGTCCTGACTTTC; CDR3aa: CASSLRGQNPSGANVLTF
v_gene: TRBV5-1; abundance: NA; d_gene: TRBD2; j_gene: TRBJ2-3; CDR3nt: TGCGCCAGCAGCTTGGGTACTAGCGGGGGCACAGATACGCAGTATTTT; CDR3aa: CASSLGTSGGTDTQYF
v_gene: TRBV6-5; abundance: NA; d_gene: NA; j_gene: TRBJ2-1; CDR3nt: TGTGCCAGCAGTTACTCCGAGGTTCCAAATCACAATGAGCAGTTCTTC; CDR3aa: CASSYSEVPNHNEQFF
v_gene: TRBV4-1; abundance: few; d_gene: TRBD1; j_gene: TRBJ1-5; CDR3nt: TGCGCCAGCAGCCAACGGATGCAGGGGGATCAGCCCCAGCATTTT; CDR3aa: CASSQRMQGDQPQHF
v_gene: TRBV3-1/TRBV3-2; abundance: NA; d_gene: NA; j_gene: TRBJ2-2; CDR3nt: TGTGCCAGCAGCCAAGTGGACAACGGGGAGCTGTTTTTT; CDR3aa: CASSQVDNGELFF
v_gene: TRBV27; abundance: few; d_gene: NA; j_gene: TRBJ2-5; CDR3nt: TGTGCCAGCAGTTTATATCCGCCTTCGACAGGCCGGTACCAAGAGACCCAGTACTTC; CDR3aa: CASSLYPPSTGRYQETQYF
v_gene: TRBV18; abundance: few; d_gene: NA; j_gene: TRBJ1-1; CDR3nt: TGTGCCAGCTCACCAGCGGGGGGCACTGAAGCTTTCTTT; CDR3aa: CASSPAGGTEAFF
v_gene: TRBV5-1; abundance: NA; d_gene: TRBD2; j_gene: TRBJ2-5; CDR3nt: TGCGCCAGCAGCGGGACTAGCAGTCAGAAGACCCAGTACTTC; CDR3aa: CASSGTSSQKTQYF
v_gene: TRBV2; abundance: NA; d_gene: NA; j_gene: TRBJ1-1; CDR3nt: TGTGCCAGCAGTGACGACAGCCTGAACACTGAAGCTTTCTTT; CDR3aa: CASSDDSLNTEAFF
v_gene: TRBV5-5; abundance: NA; d_gene: NA; j_gene: TRBJ1-1; CDR3nt: TGTGCCAGCAGCAGGAGGGAGTCGCACACTGAAGCTTTCTTT; CDR3aa: CASSRRESHTEAFF
v_gene: TRBV5-1; abundance: NA; d_gene: NA; j_gene: TRBJ1-5; CDR3nt: TGCGCCAGCAGCCCCCTCCCGGGAGAACAGCCCCAGCATTTT; CDR3aa: CASSPLPGEQPQHF
v_gene: TRBV6-4; abundance: NA; d_gene: NA; j_gene: TRBJ1-5; CDR3nt: TGTGCCAGCAGTGAAGCACGCAGGCCAACGGGGAATCAGCCCCAGCATTTT; CDR3aa: CASSEARRPTGNQPQHF
v_gene: TRBV7-9; abundance: NA; d_gene: NA; j_gene: TRBJ1-1; CDR3nt: TGTGCCAGCAGCGGAAGACAGCGGAACACTGAAGCTTTCTTT; CDR3aa: CASSGRQRNTEAFF
v_gene: TRBV12-3/TRBV12-4; abundance: NA; d_gene: NA; j_gene: TRBJ2-3; CDR3nt: TGTGCCAGCGGCCAGCGGGGCACAGATACGCAGTATTTT; CDR3aa: CASGQRGTDTQYF
v_gene: TRBV7-9; abundance: NA; d_gene: NA; j_gene: TRBJ1-1; CDR3nt: TGTGCCAGCAGCTCCCGGGACACCTGGGAGAACACTGAAGCTTTCTTT; CDR3aa: CASSSRDTWENTEAFF
v_gene: TRBV28; abundance: NA; d_gene: NA; j_gene: TRBJ2-3; CDR3nt: TGTGCCAGTCACGGTCTCAACACAGATACGCAGTATTTT; CDR3aa: CASHGLNTDTQYF
v_gene: TRBV6-5; abundance: NA; d_gene: NA; j_gene: TRBJ1-6; CDR3nt: TGTGCCAGCAGGCAGGGGAATAATTCACCCCTCCACTTT; CDR3aa: CASRQGNNSPLHF